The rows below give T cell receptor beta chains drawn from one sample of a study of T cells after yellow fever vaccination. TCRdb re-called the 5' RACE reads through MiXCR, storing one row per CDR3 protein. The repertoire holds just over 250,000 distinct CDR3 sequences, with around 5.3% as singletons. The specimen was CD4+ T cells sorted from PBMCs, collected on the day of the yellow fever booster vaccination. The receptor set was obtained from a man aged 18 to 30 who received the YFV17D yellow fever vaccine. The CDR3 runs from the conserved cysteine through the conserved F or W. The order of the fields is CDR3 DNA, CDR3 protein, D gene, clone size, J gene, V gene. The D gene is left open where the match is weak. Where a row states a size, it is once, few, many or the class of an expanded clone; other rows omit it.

CDR3nt: TGTGCCAGCAGCATCGACGGGAGGGAGCAGTACTTC; CDR3aa: CASSIDGREQYF; d_gene: TRBD2; abundance: many; j_gene: TRBJ2-7; v_gene: TRBV5-4
CDR3nt: TGTGCCAGCAGCAAAGCATCCCGGAGGTACTTC; CDR3aa: CASSKASRRYF; d_gene: .; abundance: .; j_gene: TRBJ2-7; v_gene: TRBV21-1
CDR3nt: TGCAGCGTTATAGGGCAGAGCAATCAGCCCAAGCATTTT; CDR3aa: CSVIGQSNQPKHF; d_gene: .; abundance: .; j_gene: TRBJ1-5; v_gene: TRBV29-1
CDR3nt: TGTGCCAGCAGTCGACGGGGGCCAGATACGCAGTATTTT; CDR3aa: CASSRRGPDTQYF; d_gene: .; abundance: few; j_gene: TRBJ2-3; v_gene: TRBV6-5
CDR3nt: TGTGCCAGCAGTTGGACAGCTAATAGCAATCAGCCCCAGCATTTT; CDR3aa: CASSWTANSNQPQHF; d_gene: .; abundance: many; j_gene: TRBJ1-5; v_gene: TRBV12-3/TRBV12-4
CDR3nt: TGCAGCACATGGGGGGCGTCTAACTATGGCTACACCTTC; CDR3aa: CSTWGASNYGYTF; d_gene: .; abundance: few; j_gene: TRBJ1-2; v_gene: TRBV29-1
CDR3nt: TGTGCCAGCAGCTTTGACAGGGGAAAAGAGACCCAGTACTTC; CDR3aa: CASSFDRGKETQYF; d_gene: TRBD1; abundance: .; j_gene: TRBJ2-5; v_gene: TRBV7-2
CDR3nt: TGTGCCAGCAGGTCAGGTCGGGTGGGATATGAAGCTTTCTTT; CDR3aa: CASRSGRVGYEAFF; d_gene: .; abundance: .; j_gene: TRBJ1-1; v_gene: TRBV2
CDR3nt: TGTGCCAGCAGCCGAGGGGACGGCTACGAGCAGTACTTC; CDR3aa: CASSRGDGYEQYF; d_gene: .; abundance: .; j_gene: TRBJ2-7; v_gene: TRBV7-2
CDR3nt: TGTGCCAGCCTCCAGACAGGGGCGGCCGGGGAGCTGTTTTTT; CDR3aa: CASLQTGAAGELFF; d_gene: TRBD1; abundance: few; j_gene: TRBJ2-2; v_gene: TRBV28
CDR3nt: TGTGCCAGCAAGAACCCCCCGGGGGCAGGGGGGGCCAACGTCCTGACTTTC; CDR3aa: CASKNPPGAGGANVLTF; d_gene: .; abundance: few; j_gene: TRBJ2-6; v_gene: TRBV6-1
CDR3nt: TGTGCCAGCTCATCCGGACGGAATTCCTACAATGAGCAGTTCTTC; CDR3aa: CASSSGRNSYNEQFF; d_gene: .; abundance: .; j_gene: TRBJ2-1; v_gene: TRBV18
CDR3nt: TGCAGCGTTGATTATTGGGGGACTGAAGCTTTCTTT; CDR3aa: CSVDYWGTEAFF; d_gene: .; abundance: few; j_gene: TRBJ1-1; v_gene: TRBV29-1
CDR3nt: TGTGCCAGCAGCTTGGGGAACATTCAGTACTTC; CDR3aa: CASSLGNIQYF; d_gene: .; abundance: .; j_gene: TRBJ2-4; v_gene: TRBV13
CDR3nt: TGCGCCAGCAGCCAAGAGGGGTCTAGCATCACGCAGTATTTT; CDR3aa: CASSQEGSSITQYF; d_gene: .; abundance: many; j_gene: TRBJ2-3; v_gene: TRBV4-1
CDR3nt: TGTGCCAGCAGCCTGGAGGGGCCAGGGGGTTACAATGAGCAGTTCTTC; CDR3aa: CASSLEGPGGYNEQFF; d_gene: .; abundance: .; j_gene: TRBJ2-1; v_gene: TRBV5-4
CDR3nt: TGTGCCAGCAGTTACTTAACCGGGCCTAAAAATGGCTACACCTTC; CDR3aa: CASSYLTGPKNGYTF; d_gene: .; abundance: .; j_gene: TRBJ1-2; v_gene: TRBV2
CDR3nt: TGTGCCAGCAGCGGGGGACAGGGTGAAGATACGCAGTATTTT; CDR3aa: CASSGGQGEDTQYF; d_gene: TRBD1; abundance: many; j_gene: TRBJ2-3; v_gene: TRBV4-2
CDR3nt: TGTGCCAGCAGCCAAAATCTCAATAGCGCCCCCCTGTATTTT; CDR3aa: CASSQNLNSAPLYF; d_gene: .; abundance: few; j_gene: TRBJ2-3; v_gene: TRBV12-3/TRBV12-4
CDR3nt: TGTGCCATCAGTGAACCTAGGACAGGGATCACTGAAGCTTTCTTT; CDR3aa: CAISEPRTGITEAFF; d_gene: TRBD1; abundance: few; j_gene: TRBJ1-1; v_gene: TRBV10-3
CDR3nt: TGCAGTGCCCTGGGGACAGTCCAAGAGACCCAGTACTTC; CDR3aa: CSALGTVQETQYF; d_gene: TRBD1; abundance: .; j_gene: TRBJ2-5; v_gene: TRBV20-1
CDR3nt: TGTGCCAGCAGTTTGGAACACTCCTACGAGCAGTACTTC; CDR3aa: CASSLEHSYEQYF; d_gene: .; abundance: few; j_gene: TRBJ2-7; v_gene: TRBV12-3/TRBV12-4
CDR3nt: TGTGCCAGCAGTAACAGGGGGCGGGAGCAGTACTTC; CDR3aa: CASSNRGREQYF; d_gene: TRBD1; abundance: .; j_gene: TRBJ2-7; v_gene: TRBV6-2/TRBV6-3
CDR3nt: TGCAGCGTTGAAGAACCGGCCGGAGATACGCAGTATTTT; CDR3aa: CSVEEPAGDTQYF; d_gene: .; abundance: many; j_gene: TRBJ2-3; v_gene: TRBV29-1
CDR3nt: TGCAGTGCCCTGGGTGGGGCACCATTCACAGATACGCAGTATTTT; CDR3aa: CSALGGAPFTDTQYF; d_gene: .; abundance: few; j_gene: TRBJ2-3; v_gene: TRBV20-1
CDR3nt: TGTGCCAGCAGCTTTGGGGAGGCGGAGACCCAGTACTTC; CDR3aa: CASSFGEAETQYF; d_gene: .; abundance: many; j_gene: TRBJ2-5; v_gene: TRBV11-2
CDR3nt: TGCAGTGCTAGACCGATGGGCGATGAGCAGTTCTTC; CDR3aa: CSARPMGDEQFF; d_gene: .; abundance: .; j_gene: TRBJ2-1; v_gene: TRBV20-1